Sequencing of this T cell receptor (beta chain) was carried out in a study of human T cells and chemical hapten exposure. Overall study: Minor volume differences among pooled libraries chiefly drove per-sample TCR yield variation.

This clonotype appeared many times. As the library was built, unique molecular identifiers were attached to individual cDNA molecules. Original handling: Counting gave a median of about 89,000 TCRs per sample, with values ranging from about 23,224 to 750,000. A single record per CDR3 protein comes from TCRdb applying MiXCR to the 5' RACE reads. These V and J calls derive from TCRdb rather than the authors' analysis. The sample consists of roughly 81,000 distinct CDR3 sequences, less than 9.5% of them appearing once. The ends lost 3 bases at V and 4 bases at J; junction bases unmatched: 4. Germline lookup yields CDR1 SGHTA and CDR2 FQGNSA. CDR3 size: 14 residues. Total RNA came from unfractionated whole blood.

V and J are TRBV7-2 and TRBJ2-3; 7 nucleotides match TRBD1. This receptor was taken from a male donor in good health. CDR3 sequence (DNA): TGTGCCAGCAGCTTTGACAGGGCAGCAGATACGCAGTATTTT. This codes for CASSFDRAADTQYF. Full variable domain (outside the CDR3, taken from reference TRBV7-2 and TRBJ2-3): GAGVSQSPSNKVTEKGKDVELRCDPISGHTALYWYRQSLGQGLEFLIYFQGNSAPDKSGLPSDRFSAERTGGSVSTLTIQRTQQEDSAVYLCASSFDRAADTQYFGPGTRLTVL.